Given below is one T cell receptor beta chain in context. This record belongs to a study of PD-L1 blockade in urothelial cancer. For the study at large: Intravenous atezolizumab, 1,200 mg every 3 weeks, was begun by patients in the mid-2010s.

Into every PCR, synthetic TCR analog templates were spiked. Sequencing was performed with immunoSEQ multiplex PCR; in TCRdb, only in-frame clones are kept and a portion is missing. The table records approximately 110,000 clones, approximately 85% of them present only once. The CDR3 spans 13 residues. The V end lost 8 bases, the J end lost 3 bases, and 15 bases lay between the germline ends. The receptor comes from a man aged 45 to 65 with urothelial cancer. Sequencing used PBMCs, obtained around atezolizumab (anti-PD-L1) treatment. The chain combines TRBV5-3 with TRBJ2-7; possible D gene TRBD1, 5 bases. TRBV5-3 is filed as an ORF, its function uncertain. The CDR3 region is CASSPTGSYEQYF. The CDR3 DNA reads TGTGCCAGCAGCCCTACAGGAAGCTACGAGCAGTACTTC.